Listed below are T cell receptor beta chains from one sample, sequenced in a study of blood T cell repertoires in COVID-19. TCRdb's copy holds only in-frame clones and misses some; the assay was immunoSEQ multiplex PCR. The sample has 220,000 or so clones, about 83% seen once; the top ten hold 2% to 2.5%. Sample: PBMCs or T cells enriched from blood (not recorded which). Receptors were obtained from a woman aged 45-59 years who had recovered from COVID-19. CDR3s include the opening cysteine and the closing phenylalanine or tryptophan. The D gene is left open where the match is weak. Clone size is not always given. Where it is, it says once, few, many or a class for expanded clones.

clone size,CDR3 length,V gene,D gene,J gene,CDR3 DNA,CDR3 protein
once,15,TRBV7-9,TRBD1,TRBJ2-1,TGTGCCAGCAGCTTAGGGGACAGGGAATACAATGAGCAGTTCTTC,CASSLGDREYNEQFF
-,14,TRBV5-6,TRBD2,TRBJ2-7,TGTGCCAGCAGGACGGGGGGTGAGGGTTACGAGCAGTACTTC,CASRTGGEGYEQYF
-,14,TRBV20-1,TRBD2,TRBJ2-1,TGCAGTGCTAGTGGTAGCGGGGGGTACAATGAGCAGTTCTTC,CSASGSGGYNEQFF
few,12,TRBV27,-,TRBJ1-2,TGTGCCAGCAGTTCCGGGGTGGGTGGCTACACCTTC,CASSSGVGGYTF
-,12,TRBV7-9,-,TRBJ2-7,TGTGCCAGCAGCTTAGCCTTTGACGAGCAGTACTTC,CASSLAFDEQYF
-,14,TRBV29-1,-,TRBJ1-2,TGCAGCGTTGAACGGGATTTTATAGCTATTGGCTACACCTTC,CSVERDFIAIGYTF
-,14,TRBV5-1,-,TRBJ1-1,TGCGCCAGCAGCTTTATACAGATGAACACTGAAGCTTTCTTT,CASSFIQMNTEAFF
-,13,TRBV2,-,TRBJ1-5,TGTGCCAGCAGTACACAGCTCAATCAGCCCCAGCATTTT,CASSTQLNQPQHF
-,16,TRBV2,TRBD2,TRBJ2-3,TGTGCCAGCGCACTAGCGGGGGGACCTAGCACAGATACGCAGTATTTT,CASALAGGPSTDTQYF
-,15,TRBV4-3,-,TRBJ2-5,TGCGCCAGCAGCCAAGGGTCATCGGGAATAGAGACCCAGTACTTC,CASSQGSSGIETQYF
-,15,TRBV7-3,-,TRBJ1-1,TGTGCCAGCAGCTCTCCAGGGGTTGGGGGTGCTGAAGCTTTCTTT,CASSSPGVGGAEAFF
few,14,TRBV27,-,TRBJ1-1,TGTGCCAGCAGCTTGGCCCGGGGGGGAACTGAAGCTTTCTTT,CASSLARGGTEAFF
-,16,TRBV7-2,TRBD1,TRBJ2-1,TGTGCCAGCAGCCCCCAGGGGACAGCCATCAAGAGTGAGCAGTTCTTC,CASSPQGTAIKSEQFF
-,13,TRBV10-3,TRBD1,TRBJ1-3,TGTGCCACCAGGGGGGGATCTGGAAACACCATATATTTT,CATRGGSGNTIYF
-,14,TRBV10-3,-,TRBJ2-7,TGTGCCATCAGTGTGAACGGGGGTTCCTACGAGCAGTACTTC,CAISVNGGSYEQYF
-,12,TRBV30,-,TRBJ1-5,TGTGCCTGGAGTATCGGGCGCAGGGCCCAGCATTTT,CAWSIGRRAQHF
-,15,TRBV24-1,-,TRBJ1-5,TGTGCCACCAGTGATTCCACGGGGACTAATCAGCCCCAGCATTTT,CATSDSTGTNQPQHF
-,13,TRBV29-1,-,TRBJ1-1,TGCAGCGTTGTGGGACAAGGGGTCCTAGGAGCTTTCTTT,CSVVGQGVLGAFF
-,16,TRBV4-3,TRBD1,TRBJ1-2,TGCGCCAGCAGCCAGAATATCGGGACAGGGGGCTATGGCTACACCTTC,CASSQNIGTGGYGYTF
few,15,TRBV2,-,TRBJ2-3,TGTGCCAGTTCCGCTCAAACGGGGGGCACAGATACGCAGTATTTT,CASSAQTGGTDTQYF
-,15,TRBV18,TRBD1,TRBJ2-7,TGTGCCAGCTCACGGACAGGGGGGGACTCCTACGAGCAGTACTTC,CASSRTGGDSYEQYF
-,16,TRBV10-3,-,TRBJ1-1,TGTGCCATCAGTGAGCTTTTGGCGGGGGCTGGAACTGAAGCTTTCTTT,CAISELLAGAGTEAFF
-,15,TRBV7-2,-,TRBJ2-7,TGTGCCAGCAGCTTAGACGGGACTGGCCCTTACGAGCAGTACTTC,CASSLDGTGPYEQYF
-,15,TRBV6-5,TRBD1,TRBJ2-2,TGTGCCAGCAGTTCAGGGGGCTCGCACACCGGGGAGCTGTTTTTT,CASSSGGSHTGELFF
-,15,TRBV10-3,TRBD1,TRBJ1-1,TGTGCCATCAGTGAAGGGGACAGGGGTAACACTGAAGCTTTCTTT,CAISEGDRGNTEAFF
-,15,TRBV9,-,TRBJ2-3,TGTGCCAGCAGCGTAAGGTCAGGGAGCACAGATACGCAGTATTTT,CASSVRSGSTDTQYF
-,16,TRBV24-1,TRBD1,TRBJ2-1,TGTGCCACCAGTGACACGGACAGGGCGTCCTACAATGAGCAGTTCTTC,CATSDTDRASYNEQFF
-,17,TRBV5-5,TRBD1,TRBJ1-6,TGTGCCAGCAGCTGGGATGCGACAGGGGCAGGTAATTCACCCCTCCACTTT,CASSWDATGAGNSPLHF
few,16,TRBV11-3,-,TRBJ1-2,TGTGCCAGCAGCCCCGGGGGGTTCCGGGGAAACTATGGCTACACCTTC,CASSPGGFRGNYGYTF
few,16,TRBV30,TRBD2,TRBJ2-1,TGTGCCTGGAGTGTACGGCCTAGCGGGGATTACAATGAGCAGTTCTTC,CAWSVRPSGDYNEQFF
-,14,TRBV29-1,TRBD1,TRBJ1-2,TGCAGCGTTGTGGGGACAGGGATAAACTATGGCTACACCTTC,CSVVGTGINYGYTF
-,16,TRBV3-1/TRBV3-2,-,TRBJ1-5,TGTGCCAGCAGCCGAAGGCGGGGGAGTTCCCCTCAGCCCCAGCATTTT,CASSRRRGSSPQPQHF
-,12,TRBV28,TRBD1,TRBJ1-1,TGTGCCAGCAGAACAGGGGTAACTGAAGCTTTCTTT,CASRTGVTEAFF
-,13,TRBV10-3,-,TRBJ1-2,TGTGCCATCAGTGAACAGATCAACTATGGCTACACCTTC,CAISEQINYGYTF
-,12,TRBV11-3,-,TRBJ2-1,TGTGCCAGCAGCAGTAGCCTCAATGAGCAGTTCTTC,CASSSSLNEQFF
-,17,TRBV19,TRBD1,TRBJ2-6,TGTGCCAGTGCCCCGGGACAGGGGTTTTCTGGGGCCAACGTCCTGACTTTC,CASAPGQGFSGANVLTF
-,16,TRBV5-4,TRBD2,TRBJ2-1,TGTGCCAGCAGCAACGGACTAGCGGGTTTTTACAATGAGCAGTTCTTC,CASSNGLAGFYNEQFF
-,14,TRBV11-2,TRBD1,TRBJ2-7,TGTGCCAGCAGCTTAGGACAGGGCACCTACGAGCAGTACTTC,CASSLGQGTYEQYF
-,12,TRBV12-3/TRBV12-4,TRBD2,TRBJ2-3,TGTGCCAGCAGTAGGGCCCGGGGGGCGCAGTATTTT,CASSRARGAQYF
-,15,TRBV11-1,TRBD2,TRBJ2-7,TGTGCCAGCAGCCTACTAGCGGGAGAAGACTACGAGCAGTACTTC,CASSLLAGEDYEQYF
-,15,TRBV6-2/TRBV6-3,-,TRBJ1-5,TGTGCCAGCAGTACGACCAGGGGTGGCAATCAGCCCCAGCATTTT,CASSTTRGGNQPQHF
-,16,TRBV6-2/TRBV6-3,TRBD2,TRBJ2-1,TGTGCCAGCAGTTACTTAGCGGGAGATCCCTACAATGAGCAGTTCTTC,CASSYLAGDPYNEQFF
-,15,TRBV5-5,TRBD1,TRBJ2-7,TGTGCCAGCAGATATGAGGACAGGGCCGCCTACGAGCAGTACTTC,CASRYEDRAAYEQYF
-,15,TRBV7-2,TRBD1,TRBJ1-6,TGTGCCAGCAGGGAAAACAGGGGAGCGAGTTCACCCCTCCACTTT,CASRENRGASSPLHF
-,15,TRBV16,TRBD1,TRBJ1-4,TGTGCCAGCAGCCACCTGACAGGGGAAGATGAAAAACTGTTTTTT,CASSHLTGEDEKLFF
-,16,TRBV7-6,-,TRBJ1-1,TGTGCCAGCAGCTTAAACTCCAGGTCCCCTAACACTGAAGCTTTCTTT,CASSLNSRSPNTEAFF
-,14,TRBV6-5,-,TRBJ1-3,TGTGCCAGCAGTACTCCAGGATCTGGAAACACCATATATTTT,CASSTPGSGNTIYF
-,14,TRBV5-1,TRBD1,TRBJ2-3,TGCGCCAGCAGCACAGGGGCCGCCACAGATACGCAGTATTTT,CASSTGAATDTQYF